This TCR beta chain was captured by sequencing in a study of T-cell memory formation after mild COVID-19. General study points: Pre-infection memory held some responding clones, suggesting pre-existing cross-reactive T cells responded.

This clonotype came up a few times. The antigen remains undetermined. The CDR3 has 14 amino acids. Germline V gives CDR1 SGHRS, CDR2 YFSETQ. V dropped 0 bases and J dropped 5 bases, with 9 bases sitting between them. TCRdb redid the calling of the 5' RACE reads with MiXCR, one entry per CDR3 protein. The sample lists 210,000 or so distinct CDR3 sequences, 15% to 20% occurring once. This TCR came from an adult woman who had mild COVID-19 (a few samples of this study predate the infection). Cell type and time point are not known. The rearrangement joins TRBV5-1 to TRBJ2-1; D may match TRBD1 or TRBD2 (5 bases each). Sequences were obtained from PBMCs or a T cell subset sorted from them (not recorded which). CDR3 DNA sequence: TGCGCCAGCAGCTTGGGTGGGACCCACAATGAGCAGTTCTTC. It translates to CASSLGGTHNEQFF.